Shown below are 30 T cell receptor beta chains from a single sample sequenced in a study of T cell repertoires in cytomegalovirus infection. TCRdb recomputed calls from the reads with MiXCR, one row per CDR3 protein. The top ten hold roughly 1.7% of the sample, which has 250,000 or so distinct CDR3 sequences, approximately 13% seen once. The source material was PBMCs. Source of these receptors: a human donor in good health (CMV status not recorded). Some clones in this sample may be carry-over from other donors' samples.

Ten or more counts support this clonotype. The rearrangement links TRBV20-1 to TRBJ2-3; tentatively, D is TRBD1 or TRBD2 (5 bases each). V shed 3 bases and J shed 2 bases, with 18 bases lying between them. Germline V gene sequence: CDR1 DFQATT, CDR2 SNEGSKA (reference sequence). The CDR3 spans 16 residues. In DNA, the CDR3 is TGCAGTGCTAGGGACACCTCGGGGCCCCACACAGATACGCAGTATTTT. As protein: CSARDTSGPHTDTQYF.

This clonotype has a count of ten or more. J is TRBJ2-1 and V is TRBV7-2; D not certain. CDR1 SGHTA and CDR2 FQGNSA come from the germline V gene. The CDR3 spans 13 residues. With 0 bases removed from V and 7 bases from J, the gap between germline ends came to 7 bases. Written as DNA, the CDR3 is TGTGCCAGCAGCTTAGCTACCAGAAATGAGCAGTTCTTC. Its translation: CASSLATRNEQFF. The whole variable domain, remainder taken from reference TRBV7-2 and TRBJ2-1, is GAGVSQSPSNKVTEKGKDVELRCDPISGHTALYWYRQSLGQGLEFLIYFQGNSAPDKSGLPSDRFSAERTGGSVSTLTIQRTQQEDSAVYLCASSLATRNEQFFGPGTRLTVL.

This clonotype was observed many times. The gene calls are TRBV29-1 and TRBJ1-2; no clear D. This CDR3 has 12 amino acids. CDR1 and CDR2 from the germline V gene are SQVTM and ANQGSEA. The V end lost 8 bases, the J end lost 7 bases, and 17 bases lay between the germline ends. The CDR3 DNA reads TGCAGCTCCCAGGAACGGCGGGGTGGCTACACCTTC. It is translated as CSSQERRGGYTF. The full variable domain, with the rest looked up from reference TRBV29-1 and TRBJ1-2, is SAVISQKPSRDICQRGTSLTIQCQVDSQVTMMFWYRQQPGQSLTLIATANQGSEATYESGFVIDKFPISRPNLTFSTLTVSNMSPEDSSIYLCSSQERRGGYTFGSGTRLTVV.

This clonotype was seen repeatedly, ten times or more. V and J are TRBV6-2 or TRBV6-3 and TRBJ1-3; D is ambiguous. Germline lookup yields CDR1 MNHEY and CDR2 SVGEGT. The V and J ends lost 7 bases and 3 bases respectively, with 13 bases between them. This CDR3 is built from 14 residues. In DNA form, the CDR3 reads TGTGCCAGCACCGTCGGCACTCTTGGAAACACCATATATTTT. Encoded protein: CASTVGTLGNTIYF.

This clonotype was seen ten or more times. This chain's CDR3 is CASSLRSGWETQYF. The CDR3 DNA reads TGTGCCAGCAGCTTAAGGTCAGGGTGGGAGACCCAGTACTTC. The chain has TRBV7-2 and TRBJ2-5; D may be TRBD1 (5 bases). This CDR3 has 14 amino acids. Trimming removed 2 bases at V and 5 bases at J, with 12 bases between. CDR1 and CDR2 (germline): SGHTA, FQGNSA. The full variable domain, in which reference TRBV7-2 and TRBJ2-5 provide the parts outside the CDR3, is GAGVSQSPSNKVTEKGKDVELRCDPISGHTALYWYRQSLGQGLEFLIYFQGNSAPDKSGLPSDRFSAERTGGSVSTLTIQRTQQEDSAVYLCASSLRSGWETQYFGPGTRLLVL.

This clonotype was observed many times. The chain employs TRBV25-1 and TRBJ2-3; D is ambiguous. V lost 1 base and J 1 base, leaving 6 bases between the germline ends. CDR1 is MGHDK, CDR2 SYGVNS, per germline. The CDR3 extends over 14 amino acids. This CDR3 is CASSEWAGTDTQYF. DNA of the CDR3: TGTGCCAGCAGTGAATGGGCGGGCACAGATACGCAGTATTTT.

This clonotype was counted many times. The V call is TRBV6-2 or TRBV6-3, the J call TRBJ1-1, with TRBD1 identical over 9 bases. The CDR3 covers 16 residues. Germline V lookup: CDR1 MNHEY, CDR2 SVGEGT. With 5 bases clipped from V and 4 bases from J, the junction kept 11 bases outside the gene matches. CDR3 sequence: CASSPNRGHVITEAFF. The CDR3, as DNA: TGTGCCAGCAGTCCCAACAGGGGGCACGTAATCACTGAAGCTTTCTTT.

The rearrangement joins TRBV28 to TRBJ2-1; the D is unclear. Germline V gives CDR1 MDHEN, CDR2 SYDVKM. With 7 bases removed from V and 2 bases from J, the gap between germline ends came to 12 bases. The CDR3 totals 14 residues. CDR3 loop: CASTLDAAYNEQFF. CDR3 DNA: TGTGCCAGCACGCTGGACGCCGCCTACAATGAGCAGTTCTTC.

This clonotype has a handful of counts. The V call is TRBV5-1, the J call TRBJ2-1; 8 nucleotides agree with TRBD2. From germline, CDR1 is SGHRS and CDR2 YFSETQ. The CDR3 length is 15 residues. V trimming: 0 bases; J trimming: 2 bases; junction bases outside the gene matches: 1. CDR3 DNA sequence: TGCGCCAGCAGCTTGGCGCGGGAGGCCTACAATGAGCAGTTCTTC. Translated, it gives CASSLAREAYNEQFF.

This chain links TRBV6-6 with TRBJ2-4, with a possible D match to TRBD2 (6 bases). Trimming cost V 6 bases and J 6 bases, with 21 bases left between them. The CDR3 extends over 16 amino acids. Per the germline V gene, CDR1 is MNHNY and CDR2 is SVGAGI (reference sequence). CDR3 DNA sequence: TGTGCCAGCAGCGAGCCCCTAGGGAGGACGGGAAACATTCAGTACTTC. Amino acid sequence: CASSEPLGRTGNIQYF.

V is TRBV30 and J is TRBJ1-2; 8 bases fit TRBD1. The CDR3 is 11 amino acids. Germline loops: CDR1 GTSNPN, CDR2 SVGIG (reference sequence). The trim removed 8 bases at V and 7 bases at J, leaving 6 bases unmatched. The CDR3 nucleotides read TGTGCCGAAACCACAGGGGGTGGCTACACCTTC. It specifies CAETTGGGYTF.

This clonotype appeared many times. This chain uses TRBV12-3 or TRBV12-4 with TRBJ1-1, with 7 bases fitting TRBD1. The CDR3 consists of 15 residues. Unmatched junction bases numbered 7, after V lost 5 bases and J lost 1 base. CDR3: CASSARTGWNTEAFF. Here the CDR3 DNA reads TGTGCCAGCAGTGCTCGGACAGGCTGGAACACTGAAGCTTTCTTT.

The chain couples TRBV5-6 to TRBJ2-1; D is unclear. The germline V gene has CDR1 SGHDT and CDR2 YYEEEE. V was pared by 5 bases and J by 7 bases, with 10 bases between. This CDR3 is 12 amino acids long. CDR3 bases: TGTGCCAGCAGGTTGACTGAGAATGAGCAGTTCTTC. As protein: CASRLTENEQFF. The full variable domain, its missing parts supplied by reference TRBV5-6 and TRBJ2-1, is DAGVTQSPTHLIKTRGQQVTLRCSPKSGHDTVSWYQQALGQGPQFIFQYYEEEERQRGNFPDRFSGHQFPNYSSELNVNALLLGDSALYLCASRLTENEQFFGPGTRLTVL.

The V call is TRBV6-2 or TRBV6-3, the J call TRBJ2-6, with TRBD2 as a possible D gene (6 bases). Germline V gene lookup returns CDR1 MNHEY and CDR2 SVGEGT. The CDR3 contains 14 residues. The germline V and J ends were trimmed by 4 bases and 3 bases, with 7 bases remaining between them. CDR3 DNA: TGTGCCAGCAGTTCGCGGGATGGGGCCAACGTCCTGACTTTC. Residues: CASSSRDGANVLTF.

V usage is TRBV4-2 and J usage is TRBJ2-7, with 7 positions matching TRBD1. V gave up 3 bases and J gave up 2 bases; unmatched junction bases: 10. CDR3 length: 16 residues. Germline V CDR1 and CDR2: LGHNA, YNFKEQ. CDR3 region: CASSQTNTGATYEQYF. CDR3 coding DNA: TGTGCCAGCAGCCAGACGAATACAGGGGCCACCTACGAGCAGTACTTC.

In this sample, this clonotype turned up a few times. V gene TRBV7-9 combines with J gene TRBJ1-1; tentatively, D is TRBD1 (5 bases). The germline V gene has CDR1 SEHNR and CDR2 FQNEAQ (reference sequence). This CDR3 has 14 residues. V shed 4 bases and J shed 1 base, with 10 bases lying between them. The CDR3 region has the DNA TGTGCCAGCAGCTCGGGACGGTCGAACACTGAAGCTTTCTTT. This codes for CASSSGRSNTEAFF.

This clonotype has a handful of counts. The chain uses TRBV29-1 and TRBJ1-1; the D is unclear. Germline V lookup: CDR1 SQVTM, CDR2 ANQGSEA. The germline V and J ends were trimmed by 4 bases and 4 bases, with 4 bases remaining between them. The CDR3 extends over 10 amino acids. The CDR3 loop is CSVGGTEAFF. In DNA, the CDR3 is TGCAGCGTTGGTGGCACTGAAGCTTTCTTT.

This clonotype was recorded many times. The J gene is TRBJ1-3, the V gene TRBV6-1; D is possibly TRBD1 (5 bases). The CDR3 consists of 15 residues. Germline V gives CDR1 MNHNS, CDR2 SASEGT. Trimming removed 5 bases at V and 1 base at J, with 12 bases between. The CDR3 nucleotides read TGTGCCAGCAGTAGGGGTAGTCGGTCTGGAAACACCATATATTTT. Its translation: CASSRGSRSGNTIYF.

Ten or more counts support this clonotype. The chain has TRBV12-3 or TRBV12-4 and TRBJ2-2, with D possibly matching TRBD1 (6 bases). V dropped 4 bases and J dropped 1 base, with 13 bases sitting between them. The CDR3 totals 16 residues. The CDR3: CASSSTPRGNTGELFF. The CDR3 DNA reads as TGTGCCAGCAGTTCCACACCCAGGGGGAACACCGGGGAGCTGTTTTTT.

This clonotype has at least ten counts. V usage is TRBV18 and J usage is TRBJ2-7; D remains ambiguous. V gave up 8 bases and J gave up 1 base, with 9 bases separating them. This CDR3 has 12 residues. CDR1 is KGHSH and CDR2 is LQKENI in the germline V gene. The CDR3 loop reads CASSPGSYEQYF. The CDR3 region has the DNA TGTGCCAGCAGCCCCGGGTCCTACGAGCAGTACTTC.

This clonotype was detected many times. The gene calls are TRBV28 and TRBJ1-3, with D unclear. CDR1 MDHEN and CDR2 SYDVKM come from the germline V gene. Trimming took off 7 bases at V and 0 bases at J, with 7 bases between the two ends. The CDR3 sequence is 13 residues long. The CDR3 DNA follows: TGTGCCAGCATCCGGATCTCTGGAAACACCATATATTTT. Amino acids: CASIRISGNTIYF.

This clonotype occurred many times. This sequence joins TRBV6-6 and TRBJ1-2; the D is unclear. The germline V gene has CDR1 MNHNY and CDR2 SVGAGI (reference sequence). The V gene lost 5 bases and the J gene lost 8 bases, with 9 bases spanning the gap. This CDR3 has 11 residues. DNA for the CDR3: TGTGCCAGCAGTATTCTCCAAGGCTACACCTTC. This codes for CASSILQGYTF.

Details on this clonotype: It may be a read error: a sequence one base away is much more abundant. The chain is built from TRBV6-1 and TRBJ1-1, with TRBD1 matching 9 bases. This CDR3 spans 16 amino acids. The germline CDR1 and CDR2 sequences are MNHNS and SASEGT. Trimming cost V 4 bases and J 1 base; bases outside gene matches: 7. The CDR3 here is CASSARTGVTNTEAFF. CDR3 nucleotides: TGTGCCAGCAGTGCCCGGACAGGGGTGACGAACACTGAAGCTTTCTTT.

The sample holds many counts of this clonotype. This chain joins TRBV7-9 and TRBJ1-1; no clear D gene. The length of the CDR3 is 14 residues. The ends were cut back, 5 bases at V and 1 base at J, with 11 bases in the middle. The germline V gene encodes CDR1 SEHNR and CDR2 FQNEAQ (reference sequence). CDR3 bases: TGTGCCAGCAGCCCATTAAGGGAGAACACTGAAGCTTTCTTT. Protein: CASSPLRENTEAFF.

This clonotype was picked up many times. This chain connects TRBV28 to TRBJ2-5; 12 positions match TRBD1. The V gene's germline CDR1 is MDHEN and CDR2 SYDVKM. The CDR3 runs 15 residues. V shed 3 bases, J shed 5 bases, and the junction held 4 bases outside the gene matches. The CDR3 DNA is TGTGCCAGCAGTTTGGGACAGGGGGCTCCGGAGACCCAGTACTTC. Amino acids: CASSLGQGAPETQYF.

Details on this clonotype: One junction end disagrees with the germline gene, perhaps due to a read error. The chain links TRBV7-8 to TRBJ1-4, with a possible D match to TRBD1 (5 bases). Germline V gene data show CDR1 as SGHVS and CDR2 as FQNEAQ. The CDR3 runs 16 residues. CDR3 sequence: CASRLDRTGIGAKLFF. The CDR3, as DNA: TGTGCCAGCAGATTAGACCGAACAGGAATCGGGGCAAAACTGTTTTTT.

This clonotype was seen repeatedly, ten times or more. The chain combines TRBV29-1 with TRBJ1-4; D is perhaps TRBD1 (5 bases). The CDR3 is 13 residues long. Trimming removed 4 bases from V and 8 bases from J, with 14 bases in between. Germline CDR1 reads SQVTM; CDR2 reads ANQGSEA. CDR3 sequence (DNA): TGCAGCGTTGCCGGGGACGGAGAGGAAAAACTGTTTTTT. Translation gives CSVAGDGEEKLFF.

This clonotype was detected ten times or more. This chain uses TRBV7-8 with TRBJ2-7; 11 nucleotides line up with TRBD2. Germline CDR1 SGHVS, CDR2 FQNEAQ. After removal of 4 bases from V and 1 base from J, the junction contained 12 bases not matched to a gene. The CDR3 consists of 18 residues. DNA for the CDR3: TGTGCCAGCAGCTCTCTTAGCGGGAGGGCCTTGTGGTCCTACGAGCAGTACTTC. As protein: CASSSLSGRALWSYEQYF. The full variable domain, with the rest looked up from reference TRBV7-8 and TRBJ2-7, is GAGVSQSPRYKVAKRGQDVALRCDPISGHVSLFWYQQALGQGPEFLTYFQNEAQLDKSGLPSDRFFAERPEGSVSTLKIQRTQQEDSAVYLCASSSLSGRALWSYEQYFGPGTRLTVT.

There are many counts of this clonotype. The V and J genes are TRBV15 and TRBJ2-5; D gene uncertain. V was clipped by 0 bases and J by 5 bases, with 10 bases between them. This CDR3 is built from 14 residues. The germline gives CDR1 LNHNV, CDR2 YYDKDF (reference sequence). CDR3 amino acids: CATSREVGTETQYF. The CDR3 DNA sequence: TGTGCCACCAGCAGAGAAGTTGGAACGGAGACCCAGTACTTC.

This clonotype was counted at least ten times. The chain links TRBV7-3 to TRBJ2-1, with no clear D. The V end was cut by 3 bases, the J end by 10 bases, with 10 bases between. This CDR3 contains 12 residues. Germline CDR1 is SGHTA and CDR2 is FQGTGA. In DNA form, the CDR3 reads TGTGCCAGCAGCTTCTCCGTTGGAGAGCAGTTCTTC. It specifies CASSFSVGEQFF.